This T cell receptor (beta chain) derives from a study of human T cells and chemical hapten exposure. On the study more broadly: Small pooled library volume differences mainly caused per-sample TCR yield variation.

The trim removed 3 bases at V and 4 bases at J, leaving 6 bases unmatched. CDR1 is SEHNR and CDR2 is FQNEAQ in the germline V gene (reference sequence). This CDR3 has 14 amino acids. One entry per CDR3 protein, called by TCRdb with MiXCR from the RACE reads. The repertoire holds 95,000 or so distinct CDR3 sequences, with roughly an eighth as singletons. Time point noted: patch test 2, 6 weeks after DPC sensitization. Treatment in this sample: therapeutic diphenylcyclopropenone sensitization with weekly scalp DPC. The material sequenced was whole blood, taken in connection with sensitization to the hapten diphenylcyclopropenone (DPC). This chain joins TRBV7-9 and TRBJ2-7, with 7 bases aligning to TRBD1. This receptor was taken from a woman aged 40 to 50 with alopecia areata. Some clones in this sample may be carry-over from other donors' samples. CDR3 coding DNA: TGTGCCAGCAGCTTGCGACAGGGATCTTACGAGCAGTACTTC. Amino acid sequence: CASSLRQGSYEQYF.